Presented here are 22 T cell receptor beta chains from one specimen sequenced in a study of blood T cell repertoires in COVID-19. Here immunoSEQ multiplex PCR was the method, and the copy in TCRdb shows in-frame clones only, minus some. Among about 100,000 clones listed, 70% to 90% were seen once. Sequencing input: peripheral blood. All receptors come from a man over 45 with active or convalescent COVID-19.

This clone has only a few counts. The chain employs TRBV7-9 and TRBJ2-7, with TRBD2 matching 11 bases. Trimming at V came to 2 bases and at J to 5 bases, leaving 11 bases not matched to a gene. CDR1 is SEHNR, CDR2 FQNEAQ, per germline (reference sequence). The CDR3 loop spans 17 amino acids. CDR3 amino acids: CASSLTLAGVSKNEQYF. The DNA for the CDR3 is TGTGCCAGCAGCTTAACACTAGCGGGAGTTTCAAAGAACGAGCAGTACTTC.

The chain combines TRBV18 with TRBJ1-5; 7 bases are a match to TRBD1. Germline V gives CDR1 KGHSH, CDR2 LQKENI. The junction had 9 bases not matched to a gene; V was cut back by 3 bases and J by 7 bases. This CDR3 comprises 15 residues. The CDR3 sequence: CASSPITGVGQPQHF. The CDR3 bases are TGTGCCAGCTCACCGATAACAGGGGTTGGACAGCCCCAGCATTTT. Full variable domain (outside the CDR3, taken from reference TRBV18 and TRBJ1-5): NAGVMQNPRHLVRRRGQEARLRCSPMKGHSHVYWYRQLPEEGLKFMVYLQKENIIDESGMPKERFSAEFPKEGPSILRIQQVVRGDSAAYFCASSPITGVGQPQHFGDGTRLSIL.

The chain uses TRBV27 and TRBJ2-1; D is unresolved. The CDR3 is 14 amino acids. Germline CDR1 is MNHEY and CDR2 is SMNVEV (reference sequence). V lost 6 bases to trimming and J lost 2 bases, with 11 bases between them. CDR3 nucleotides: TGTGCCAGCAGCCTAGACGGAGCCTACAATGAGCAGTTCTTC. This gives the protein CASSLDGAYNEQFF.

This clone has more than one count but fewer than ten. The rearrangement links TRBV5-1 to TRBJ2-1, with D tentatively TRBD1 (5 bases). CDR1 and CDR2 from the germline V gene are SGHRS and YFSETQ. Trimming stripped 0 bases from V and 6 bases from J, with 13 bases between. The CDR3 totals 15 residues. The CDR3 loop reads CASSLEGIVPNEQFF. In DNA, the CDR3 is TGCGCCAGCAGCTTGGAGGGGATAGTACCCAATGAGCAGTTCTTC.

The chain links TRBV6-6 to TRBJ1-1; possible D gene TRBD1, 6 bases. V lost 0 bases, J lost 7 bases, and 18 bases lay in between. The CDR3 totals 16 residues. Looked up from germline, CDR1 is MNHNY and CDR2 is SVGAGI (reference sequence). The CDR3: CASSYSSISGASEAFF. In DNA, the CDR3 is TGTGCCAGCAGTTACTCGAGCATTTCAGGGGCTAGTGAAGCTTTCTTT.

The chain uses TRBV12-3 or TRBV12-4 and TRBJ1-4, with D maybe TRBD1 (6 bases). V was clipped by 4 bases and J by 15 bases, with 15 bases between them. The CDR3 has 12 amino acids. CDR3 loop: CASSSRQAEVFF. In DNA, the CDR3 is TGTGCCAGCAGTTCTAGACAGGCGGAGGTGTTTTTT.

This sequence joins TRBV7-9 and TRBJ2-2; 9 nucleotides agree with TRBD1. The CDR3 is 17 residues long. Per germline, CDR1 SEHNR and CDR2 FQNEAQ (reference sequence). With 1 base clipped from V and 4 bases from J, the junction kept 7 bases outside the gene matches. This CDR3 is CASSLVRGQGFTGELFF. DNA for the CDR3: TGTGCCAGCAGCTTAGTTCGCGGACAGGGGTTCACCGGGGAGCTGTTTTTT.

This clone is a singleton in its sample. The chain couples TRBV28 to TRBJ1-4; 8 bases align to TRBD1. Trimming removed 6 bases from V and 6 bases from J; junction bases left unmatched: 9. CDR1 MDHEN and CDR2 SYDVKM come from the germline V gene. This CDR3 is built from 15 residues. CDR3: CASRIAGGRDEKLFF. The CDR3 region has the DNA TGTGCCAGCAGAATTGCAGGGGGCCGGGATGAAAAACTGTTTTTT.

This chain links TRBV6-5 with TRBJ2-7, with a tentative D call TRBD2 (5 bases). This CDR3 comprises 16 residues. Germline CDR1 is MNHEY and CDR2 is SVGAGI. The V gene lost 2 bases and the J gene lost 0 bases, with 14 bases spanning the gap. The CDR3 nucleotides are TGTGCCAGCAGTTACACTTGGCGGAGGAGCTCCTACGAGCAGTACTTC. It translates to CASSYTWRRSSYEQYF.

This clone has more than one count but fewer than ten. V gene TRBV5-1 combines with J gene TRBJ2-2; D is undetermined. Germline V gene data show CDR1 as SGHRS and CDR2 as YFSETQ. The CDR3 spans 13 residues. V lost 0 bases to trimming and J lost 6 bases, with 6 bases between them. CDR3 amino acids: CASSLDSAGELFF. DNA for the CDR3: TGCGCCAGCAGCTTGGACTCCGCCGGGGAGCTGTTTTTT. Using reference TRBV5-1 and TRBJ2-2 for the parts outside the CDR3, the full variable domain is KAGVTQTPRYLIKTRGQQVTLSCSPISGHRSVSWYQQTPGQGLQFLFEYFSETQRNKGNFPGRFSGRQFSNSRSEMNVSTLELGDSALYLCASSLDSAGELFFGEGSRLTVL.

This chain links TRBV14 with TRBJ2-1; TRBD2 matches at 7 bases. The CDR3 is made up of 14 amino acids. With 2 bases clipped from V and 9 bases from J, the junction kept 7 bases outside the gene matches. CDR1 is SGHDN and CDR2 is FVKESK in the germline V gene. CDR3 in DNA: TGTGCCAGCAGCCAATTGATGCGGGAGCTTGAGCAGTTCTTC. Translated, it gives CASSQLMRELEQFF.

This sequence joins TRBV11-3 and TRBJ2-5; weak D call: TRBD1 (5 bases). CDR1 and CDR2 from the germline V gene are SGHNT and YENEEA. Trimming took 3 bases from V and 2 from J, leaving 7 bases between them. The CDR3 has 13 amino acids. CDR3 region: CASSFDRQETQYF. The CDR3 bases are TGTGCCAGCAGCTTTGACAGACAAGAGACCCAGTACTTC.

This clone appeared a single time. V and J are TRBV5-1 and TRBJ1-6; 8 bases agree with TRBD1. V shed 4 bases, J shed 10 bases, and the junction held 4 bases outside the gene matches. The CDR3 covers 13 residues. CDR1 and CDR2 (germline): SGHRS, YFSETQ. CDR3 sequence reads: CASSQGARSPLHF. CDR3 bases: TGCGCCAGCAGCCAGGGGGCGCGGTCACCCCTCCACTTT.

J is TRBJ1-2 and V is TRBV6-6, with D possibly being TRBD1 (6 bases). CDR1 MNHNY and CDR2 SVGAGI come from the germline V gene (reference sequence). Trimming took off 2 bases at V and 6 bases at J, with 10 bases between the two ends. This CDR3 has 13 amino acids. In DNA, the CDR3 is TGTGCCAGCAGTTACCCGGGACAAAATGGCTACACCTTC. This encodes CASSYPGQNGYTF.

The chain joins TRBV10-3 to TRBJ1-2, with 7 bases fitting TRBD1. CDR3 length: 12 amino acids. With 11 bases clipped from V and 8 bases from J, the junction kept 11 bases outside the gene matches. Germline CDR1 ENHRY, CDR2 SYGVKD. Here the CDR3 reads CAVHTGADGYTF. Written as DNA, the CDR3 is TGTGCCGTACATACAGGGGCGGACGGCTACACCTTC.

The chain links TRBV28 to TRBJ2-3, with D possibly being TRBD2 (5 bases). The CDR3 runs 13 residues. Germline V gene data show CDR1 as MDHEN and CDR2 as SYDVKM. Trimming stripped 7 bases from V and 1 base from J, with 9 bases between. CDR3 DNA sequence: TGTGCCAGCATATATAGCGGCACAGATACGCAGTATTTT. It yields the protein CASIYSGTDTQYF.

This chain connects TRBV12-5 to TRBJ1-5; 9 bases are a match to TRBD1. Trimming cost V 7 bases and J 4 bases; bases outside gene matches: 8. This CDR3 is built from 15 residues. Germline V gene lookup returns CDR1 LGHNT and CDR2 FRNRAP. The CDR3 reads CASASDRGGNQPQHF. The CDR3 DNA is TGTGCTAGTGCCTCGGACAGGGGTGGGAATCAGCCCCAGCATTTT. The entire variable domain, with the rest obtained from reference TRBV12-5 and TRBJ1-5, is as follows: DARVTQTPRHKVTEMGQEVTMRCQPILGHNTVFWYRQTMMQGLELLAYFRNRAPLDDSGMPKDRFSAEMPDATLATLKIQPSEPRDSAVYFCASASDRGGNQPQHFGDGTRLSIL.

In DNA form, the CDR3 reads TGTGCCAGCAGCGAAAATGACAGGGCCACTAACTATGGCTACACCTTC. This sequence encodes CASSENDRATNYGYTF. The chain uses TRBV7-9 and TRBJ1-2; 7 nucleotides align to TRBD1. Germline CDR1 reads SEHNR; CDR2 reads FQNEAQ (reference sequence). Trimming at V came to 5 bases and at J to 0 bases, leaving 9 bases not matched to a gene. The CDR3 runs to 16 residues.

This sequence joins TRBV30 and TRBJ1-1, with a tentative D call TRBD1 (6 bases). This CDR3 is 11 amino acids long. Trimming shortened V by 2 bases and J by 11 bases, and 12 bases separated the two germline ends. Germline CDR1 and CDR2: GTSNPN and SVGIG (reference sequence). The CDR3 bases are TGTGCCTGGAGTCGTAGGGGGTCGGCTTTCTTT. This translates into CAWSRRGSAFF.

The J gene is TRBJ2-4, the V gene TRBV11-2; D uncertain. V shed 5 bases and J shed 3 bases, with 14 bases lying between them. Germline V CDR1 and CDR2: SGHAT, FQNNGV. The CDR3 sequence is 15 residues long. In DNA form, the CDR3 reads TGTGCCAGCAGCCCCGTCCCTACGGGCAAAAACATTCAGTACTTC. Amino acids: CASSPVPTGKNIQYF.

The chain links TRBV29-1 to TRBJ1-1, with D hard to call. The CDR3 loop spans 13 amino acids. Germline assignment: CDR1 SQVTM and CDR2 ANQGSEA. V lost 7 bases, J lost 4 bases, and 16 bases lay in between. The CDR3 sequence: CSAGNGGSTEAFF. Here the CDR3 DNA reads TGCAGCGCCGGGAATGGAGGATCCACTGAAGCTTTCTTT.

This rearrangement joins TRBV28 to TRBJ2-7; 7 bases are a match to TRBD1. From germline, CDR1 is MDHEN and CDR2 SYDVKM. J lost 1 base, V lost 7 bases, and 4 bases had no gene match. There are 13 residues in the CDR3. The CDR3 spells CASIPGGSYEQYF. CDR3 in DNA: TGTGCCAGCATCCCAGGGGGATCCTACGAGCAGTACTTC.